Below are 17 T cell receptor beta chains sequenced from a single sample in a study of T cells in Graves' hyperthyroidism and ophthalmopathy. TCR beta CDR3 regions were amplified from RNA. HTBI primers were used for first-round RT-PCR of the TCR CDR3. TCRdb passed the multiplex PCR reads through MiXCR, listing each CDR3 protein once. The sample yields around 450,000 distinct CDR3 sequences, 15% to 17% seen once. The sequencing sample was made of blood. Receptors originate from a woman aged 18-29 years with Graves' hyperthyroidism.

There are a few counts of this clonotype. The chain employs TRBV4-1 and TRBJ1-5; D might be TRBD1 (6 bases). The CDR3 length is 17 residues. Trimming cost V 4 bases and J 2 bases, with 18 bases left between them. In germline, CDR1 is MGHRA, CDR2 YSYEKL. The CDR3 protein is CASSRLPGPGGNQPQHF. The CDR3 DNA sequence: TGCGCCAGCAGCCGACTACCGGGGCCAGGGGGCAATCAGCCCCAGCATTTT.

In regard to this clonotype: A read error is likely, as this CDR3 ends without the conserved phenylalanine or tryptophan. The chain carries TRBV7-7 and TRBJ1-4; 9 bases fit TRBD1. This CDR3 has 17 residues. Per the germline V gene, CDR1 is SSHAT and CDR2 is FNYEAQ (reference sequence). J was trimmed by 4 bases and V by 5 bases; bases with no gene match: 11. In nucleotides, the CDR3 is TGTGCCAGCAGCCGTGTGCGGCGGGACAGGGATAATGAAAAACTGTTTTCT. Protein sequence: CASSRVRRDRDNEKLFS.

Many counts were recorded for this clonotype. The CDR3 spells CASSESEETQYF. The CDR3 DNA reads TGTGCCAGCAGTGAAAGTGAAGAGACCCAGTACTTC. The genes are TRBV6-1 and TRBJ2-5; no definite D call. Looked up from germline, CDR1 is MNHNS and CDR2 is SASEGT. Trimming removed 2 bases from V and 3 bases from J, with 4 bases in between. This CDR3 comprises 12 residues.

The table lists this clonotype with many counts. The rearrangement uses TRBV20-1 and TRBJ1-2; D is unresolved. The germline V gene encodes CDR1 DFQATT and CDR2 SNEGSKA (reference sequence). V lost 2 bases, J lost 4 bases, and 11 bases lay in between. The CDR3 is 13 residues long. The CDR3 DNA reads as TGCAGTGCTAGAACCGTTCGGGTCTATGGCTACACCTTC. This codes for CSARTVRVYGYTF.

This clonotype was seen many times. The chain uses TRBV2 and TRBJ1-5; D uncertain. Per the germline V gene, CDR1 is SNHLY and CDR2 is FYNNEI. V gave up 1 base and J gave up 7 bases, with 11 bases separating them. The CDR3 has 14 residues. The CDR3: CASSEVRVQQPQHF. The CDR3 DNA is TGTGCCAGCAGTGAAGTGAGGGTCCAGCAGCCCCAGCATTTT.

This clonotype has at least ten counts. The genes are TRBV11-2 and TRBJ1-6, with D possibly being TRBD1 (5 bases). The CDR3 length is 14 residues. V was pared by 1 base and J by 10 bases, with 11 bases between. Germline CDR1 and CDR2: SGHAT and FQNNGV. The CDR3 is CASSLGGVRSPLHF. The CDR3, as DNA: TGTGCCAGCAGCTTAGGGGGGGTACGGTCACCCCTCCACTTT.

Many counts were recorded for this clonotype. The genes are TRBV11-2 and TRBJ2-5; TRBD1 agrees at 11 bases. CDR3 length: 15 residues. Germline V gene data show CDR1 as SGHAT and CDR2 as FQNNGV. V was pared by 4 bases and J by 4 bases, with 5 bases of the junction left unmatched. The CDR3 sequence: CASSSDRGQGETQYF. In DNA form, the CDR3 reads TGTGCCAGCAGCTCGGACAGGGGGCAGGGAGAGACCCAGTACTTC.

This clonotype was seen many times. One end of the junction does not line up with germline, which may come from a read error. The chain links TRBV20-1 to TRBJ2-7; D perhaps matches TRBD1 (5 bases). The length of the CDR3 is 15 residues. Germline CDR1 DFQATT, CDR2 SNEGSKA (reference sequence). This CDR3 is CSAREPGYGSSEQYF. The CDR3 DNA reads as TGCAGTGCTAGAGAACCAGGGTATGGATCCTCCGAGCAGTACTTC.

This clonotype was detected ten times or more. The chain recombines TRBV12-3 or TRBV12-4 with TRBJ1-1; D remains unclear. Trimming took off 6 bases at V and 2 bases at J, with 4 bases between the two ends. This CDR3 has 11 residues. CDR3 DNA sequence: TGTGCCAGCAGGATCAACACTGAAGCTTTCTTT. The encoded protein is CASRINTEAFF.

This clonotype was observed many times. The rearrangement uses TRBV20-1 and TRBJ2-5; TRBD2 agrees at 12 bases. The CDR3 is made up of 14 amino acids. Germline V gives CDR1 DFQATT, CDR2 SNEGSKA (reference sequence). Written as DNA, the CDR3 is TGCAGCAGCGGACTAGCGGGGTACCAAGAGACCCAGTACTTC. Its translation is CSSGLAGYQETQYF.

This clonotype was observed many times. The chain links TRBV20-1 to TRBJ2-5; no definite D call. With 6 bases removed from V and 2 bases from J, the gap between germline ends came to 4 bases. Germline-derived CDR1 and CDR2 are DFQATT and SNEGSKA (reference sequence). This CDR3 comprises 10 residues. The CDR3 coding sequence is TGCAGTGCCGATCAAGAGACCCAGTACTTC. Its protein is CSADQETQYF.

As for this clonotype: A single base separates this from a much larger clone, so it may be a read error. The rearrangement uses TRBV9 and TRBJ2-1; D is uncertain. CDR3 size: 12 residues. Deletions cut 2 bases from V and 12 bases from J, with 12 bases between. Germline CDR1 reads SGDLS; CDR2 reads YYNGEE. CDR3 in DNA: TGTGCCAGCAGCGTCTGGATGGGTGGGCAGTTCTTC. Encoded protein: CASSVWMGGQFF.

This clonotype has at least ten counts. This sequence joins TRBV11-2 and TRBJ2-4; the D gene could be TRBD1 or TRBD2 (6 bases each). The V and J ends lost 2 bases and 7 bases respectively, with 15 bases between them. This CDR3 has 15 residues. The germline V gene encodes CDR1 SGHAT and CDR2 FQNNGV. The DNA for the CDR3 is TGTGCCAGCAGCTTAATCCGGGGGCGGGCGAACATTCAGTACTTC. This sequence encodes CASSLIRGRANIQYF.

In its sample, this clonotype was seen once. V gene TRBV2 combines with J gene TRBJ2-3; the D gene could be TRBD1 or TRBD2 (5 bases each). The CDR3 is made up of 13 amino acids. V shed 4 bases and J shed 2 bases, with 7 bases lying between them. The germline V gene encodes CDR1 SNHLY and CDR2 FYNNEI. The CDR3 DNA is TGTGCCAGCAGTGTGGGGACCACAGATACGCAGTATTTT. Protein: CASSVGTTDTQYF.

This clonotype was observed many times. Mismatch with germline at one junction end may stem from a read error. The chain is built from TRBV20-1 and TRBJ1-1; TRBD1 matches at 7 bases. This CDR3 has 11 residues. Germline V gene sequence: CDR1 DFQATT, CDR2 SNEGSKA (reference sequence). CDR3 sequence (DNA): TGCAGAGCTACAGGGGACACTGAAGCTTTCTTT. Translating it yields CRATGDTEAFF.

This clonotype was counted ten times or more. The V gene is TRBV20-1, the J gene TRBJ1-2; TRBD1 is a possible D gene (5 bases). This CDR3 has 13 amino acids. Trimming removed 6 bases from V and 1 base from J, with 12 bases in between. Germline V gene data show CDR1 as DFQATT and CDR2 as SNEGSKA (reference sequence). In nucleotides, the CDR3 is TGCAGTGCCCAACAAGGGGATAACTATGGCTACACCTTC. Amino acids: CSAQQGDNYGYTF.

This clonotype was seen at least ten times. The chain has TRBV6-6 and TRBJ2-5; 7 positions match TRBD2. This CDR3 is built from 15 residues. Trimming took 0 bases from V and 4 from J; bases not matched to a gene: 5. Germline lookup yields CDR1 MNHNY and CDR2 SVGAGI (reference sequence). The CDR3 DNA reads TGTGCCAGCAGTTACTCTGGGGGGGGGTTAGAGACCCAGTACTTC. Amino acid sequence: CASSYSGGGLETQYF.